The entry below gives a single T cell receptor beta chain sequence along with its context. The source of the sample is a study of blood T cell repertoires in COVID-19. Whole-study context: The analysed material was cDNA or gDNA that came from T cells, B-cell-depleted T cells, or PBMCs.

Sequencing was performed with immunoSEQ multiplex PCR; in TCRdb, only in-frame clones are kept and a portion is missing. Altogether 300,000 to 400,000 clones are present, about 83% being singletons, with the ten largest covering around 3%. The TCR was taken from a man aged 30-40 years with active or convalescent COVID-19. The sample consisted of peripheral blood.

The CDR3 loop reads CSVGGGRSGELFF. DNA of the CDR3: TGCAGCGTTGGAGGCGGGAGGTCCGGGGAGCTGTTTTTT. The V and J genes are TRBV29-1 and TRBJ2-2; TRBD2 agrees at 8 bases. The CDR3 loop spans 13 amino acids. CDR1 is SQVTM, CDR2 ANQGSEA, per germline. V dropped 4 bases and J dropped 6; count of bases not matched to a gene: 4.